The 20 T cell receptor beta chains below come from one sample, sequenced in a study of blood T cell repertoires in COVID-19. The protocol was immunoSEQ multiplex PCR, while the TCRdb copy is restricted to in-frame clones and leaves out a portion. Of about 140,000 clones in the sample, approximately 86% were seen once. The specimen sequenced was peripheral blood. These receptors were collected from a human donor in a cohort sampled during active COVID-19.

This chain uses TRBV9 with TRBJ1-1, with D tentatively TRBD1 (5 bases). Germline-derived CDR1 and CDR2 are SGDLS and YYNGEE. This CDR3 has 14 amino acids. The V and J ends lost 0 bases and 5 bases respectively, with 11 bases between them. Written as DNA, the CDR3 is TGTGCCAGCAGCGTAGCGGCAGGGAGGACTGAAGCTTTCTTT. Amino acid sequence: CASSVAAGRTEAFF.

The gene calls are TRBV7-9 and TRBJ1-2, with TRBD1 matching over 7 bases. The trim removed 1 base at V and 6 bases at J, leaving 8 bases unmatched. Germline V gene sequence: CDR1 SEHNR, CDR2 FQNEAQ (reference sequence). This CDR3 has 15 residues. CDR3 region: CASSLGQGLAHGYTF. CDR3 DNA sequence: TGTGCCAGCAGCTTAGGACAGGGATTAGCCCATGGCTACACCTTC.

This clone was seen a single time. J is TRBJ2-6 and V is TRBV6-1; the D gene is possibly TRBD2 (6 bases). There are 18 residues in the CDR3. In germline, CDR1 is MNHNS, CDR2 SASEGT. V shed 4 bases and J shed 0 bases, with 16 bases lying between them. The DNA for the CDR3 is TGTGCCAGCAGTGTTGAGGGACTCATGCCCTCTGGGGCCAACGTCCTGACTTTC. It specifies CASSVEGLMPSGANVLTF.

This rearrangement joins TRBV28 to TRBJ1-6; D might be TRBD1 (5 bases). Germline V CDR1 and CDR2: MDHEN, SYDVKM. V lost 8 bases, J lost 7 bases, and 18 bases lay in between. This CDR3 is 15 amino acids long. The CDR3 nucleotides are TGTGCCAGCTGGGGGGGGGTACCCGAAAATTCACCCCTCCACTTT. Encoded protein: CASWGGVPENSPLHF. Full variable domain (missing parts from reference TRBV28 and TRBJ1-6): DVKVTQSSRYLVKRTGEKVFLECVQDMDHENMFWYRQDPGLGLRLIYFSYDVKMKEKGDIPEGYSVSREKKERFSLILESASTNQTSMYLCASWGGVPENSPLHFGNGTRLTVT.

J is TRBJ2-3 and V is TRBV4-2; weak D call: TRBD1 (6 bases). This CDR3 contains 14 residues. Germline V gene sequence: CDR1 LGHNA, CDR2 YNFKEQ. V lost 5 bases to trimming and J lost 4 bases, with 13 bases between them. CDR3 protein: CASSANQGSDTQYF. The CDR3 bases are TGTGCCAGCAGCGCGAATCAGGGGTCAGATACGCAGTATTTT.

The rearrangement joins TRBV3-1 (or the pseudogene TRBV3-2) to TRBJ2-1; 9 bases align to TRBD1. This CDR3 comprises 18 residues. V lost 0 bases and J lost 6; bases outside the gene matches: 12. Germline values: CDR1 LGHDT, CDR2 YNNKEL (reference sequence). The CDR3 DNA reads as TGTGCCAGCAGCCAAGATCCGTGGTTCGGGACAGGGACCAATGAGCAGTTCTTC. Protein sequence: CASSQDPWFGTGTNEQFF.

The genes are TRBV5-4 and TRBJ2-7; 12 positions agree with TRBD2. In germline, CDR1 is SGHNT, CDR2 YYREEE (reference sequence). V was clipped by 6 bases and J by 3 bases; unmatched bases: 4. CDR3 length equals 14 residues. Here the CDR3 reads CASTSTSGSYEQYF. As DNA, the CDR3 is TGTGCCAGCACCTCGACTAGCGGGAGCTACGAGCAGTACTTC.

The rearrangement links TRBV28 to TRBJ2-5; 7 nucleotides line up with TRBD1. The CDR3 runs to 20 residues. V trimming: 2 bases; J trimming: 1 base; junction bases outside the gene matches: 19. Germline V lookup: CDR1 MDHEN, CDR2 SYDVKM. CDR3 in DNA: TGTGCCAGCAGTTTAAACGACAGGGTTGGACTCCAGGAGGCCCAAGAGACCCAGTACTTC. Its translation: CASSLNDRVGLQEAQETQYF.

The J gene is TRBJ2-1, the V gene TRBV2; D perhaps matches TRBD2 (7 bases). Trimming took 3 bases from V and 6 from J, leaving 36 bases between them. Germline V gene sequence: CDR1 SNHLY, CDR2 FYNNEI. The CDR3 is 22 amino acids. The CDR3 nucleotides are TGTGCCAGCAGTGACTCACTACTACTAATGGGGGGGCATCCGACAAAACCCAATGAGCAGTTCTTC. Translating it yields CASSDSLLLMGGHPTKPNEQFF.

A few counts support this clone. This chain uses TRBV11-2 with TRBJ1-3; D is undetermined. The CDR3 loop spans 14 amino acids. Germline loops: CDR1 SGHAT, CDR2 FQNNGV. Trimming removed 5 bases at V and 0 bases at J, with 8 bases between. The CDR3 DNA follows: TGTGCCAGCAGCACACCGAACTCTGGAAACACCATATATTTT. Translating it yields CASSTPNSGNTIYF.

The V gene is TRBV19, the J gene TRBJ1-6, with 8 bases that match TRBD1. V lost 8 bases, J lost 7 bases, and 7 bases stayed unmatched. Germline CDR1 is LNHDA and CDR2 is SQIVND (reference sequence). This CDR3 comprises 14 residues. As DNA, the CDR3 is TGTGCCAGTTTGGACAGGGTACGGAATTCACCCCTCCACTTT. Protein sequence: CASLDRVRNSPLHF.

This chain links TRBV5-3 with TRBJ2-7; TRBD2 aligns across 12 bases. TRBV5-3 qualifies as an ORF whose function is uncertain. The CDR3 has 18 amino acids. J gave up 2 bases and V 3 bases, and 12 bases lay outside the gene matches. CDR3 DNA: TGTGCCAGAAGCTATCGACAGCGCACTAGCGGGAGGACCTACGAGCAGTACTTC. As protein: CARSYRQRTSGRTYEQYF.

This sequence joins TRBV3-1 (or the pseudogene TRBV3-2) and TRBJ2-5; TRBD2 matches at 7 bases. The ends lost 0 bases at V and 0 bases at J; junction bases unmatched: 7. Germline V lookup: CDR1 LGHDT, CDR2 YNNKEL (reference sequence). This CDR3 has 17 amino acids. The CDR3 region has the DNA TGTGCCAGCAGCCAAGATTTAGGGCTAGCGGACCAAGAGACCCAGTACTTC. Translation: CASSQDLGLADQETQYF.

The chain is built from TRBV11-3 and TRBJ2-5, with 7 nucleotides matching TRBD1. The CDR3 spans 16 residues. Per the germline V gene, CDR1 is SGHNT and CDR2 is YENEEA. The V gene end was trimmed by 1 base and the J gene end by 3 bases; junction bases not matched to a gene: 8. The CDR3 DNA sequence: TGTGCCAGCAGCTTAGCGGGTACAGGGGTGGAAGAGACCCAGTACTTC. This encodes CASSLAGTGVEETQYF. Looking up the rest from reference TRBV11-3 and TRBJ2-5 gives the full variable domain: EAGVVQSPRYKIIEKKQPVAFWCNPISGHNTLYWYLQNLGQGPELLIRYENEEAVDDSQLPKDRFSAERLKGVDSTLKIQPAELGDSAVYLCASSLAGTGVEETQYFGPGTRLLVL.

The chain combines TRBV5-8 with TRBJ2-1, with D perhaps matching TRBD2 (6 bases). V was shortened by 7 bases and J by 9 bases, with 23 bases between the two germline ends. In germline, CDR1 is SGHTS, CDR2 YDEGEE. This CDR3 contains 15 residues. The CDR3, as DNA: TGTGCCAGCTGCTCCTCGGAGGGGCTCTGTAGTGAGCAGTTCTTC. This codes for CASCSSEGLCSEQFF.

This sequence joins TRBV27 and TRBJ2-7, with 8 bases fitting TRBD2. The CDR3 totals 17 residues. Trimming removed 6 bases from V and 2 bases from J; junction bases left unmatched: 15. The V gene's germline CDR1 is MNHEY and CDR2 SMNVEV (reference sequence). This CDR3 reads CASSRTPSAGVTYEQYF. Here the CDR3 DNA reads TGTGCCAGCAGCCGGACCCCCTCAGCGGGGGTAACCTACGAGCAGTACTTC.

The gene calls are TRBV19 and TRBJ1-1, with 10 bases identical to TRBD1. From germline, CDR1 is LNHDA and CDR2 SQIVND (reference sequence). The CDR3 is made up of 18 amino acids. After removal of 6 bases from V and 1 base from J, the junction contained 14 bases not matched to a gene. DNA of the CDR3: TGTGCCAGTAGCCTCGGCCCGGGACAGGGGAGGGGGAACACTGAAGCTTTCTTT. Translated: CASSLGPGQGRGNTEAFF.

The chain has TRBV9 and TRBJ1-2; D possibly corresponds to TRBD1 (5 bases). Looked up from germline, CDR1 is SGDLS and CDR2 is YYNGEE. The CDR3 sequence is 13 residues long. With 2 bases removed from V and 4 bases from J, the gap between germline ends came to 9 bases. CDR3 region: CASSVAGGYGYTF. The DNA of the CDR3 is TGTGCCAGCAGCGTGGCGGGGGGCTATGGCTACACCTTC.

The V call is TRBV29-1, the J call TRBJ2-1, with TRBD2 matching over 7 bases. V shed 6 bases and J 6 bases; nucleotides not matched to a gene: 11. CDR3 size: 14 residues. Germline V gene sequence: CDR1 SQVTM, CDR2 ANQGSEA. CDR3: CSVVDLAAGNEQFF. The CDR3 region has the DNA TGCAGCGTCGTGGATCTAGCGGCGGGCAATGAGCAGTTCTTC.

This sequence joins TRBV5-6 and TRBJ2-5, with D possibly TRBD1 on 6 matching bases. V gave up 3 bases and J gave up 5 bases, with 20 bases separating them. The germline V gene encodes CDR1 SGHDT and CDR2 YYEEEE. The CDR3 contains 16 residues. The CDR3 is CASSSQGKRTAETQYF. The CDR3 nucleotides are TGTGCCAGCAGCTCCCAGGGAAAAAGGACAGCGGAGACCCAGTACTTC.